Given below is one T cell receptor (beta chain) in context. These data are taken from a study of blood T cell repertoires in COVID-19. Overall study: Whether acute or convalescent, the COVID-19 samples came from the United States, Italy and Spain. From T cells, B-cell-depleted T cells, or PBMCs came the material, which was cDNA or gDNA.

Original processing methods: Reference gene primer amplification yielded estimated nucleated cell counts. Profiled with immunoSEQ multiplex PCR; TCRdb holds only in-frame clones, not every one. That table is the source of V, J and clone size, and D and trimming were worked out from the DNA. The data contain 200,000 to 250,000 clones, 70% to 90% of them seen just once; the ten biggest clones take up 10% to 15%. CDR3 length: 15 amino acids. Trimming stripped 1 base from V and 4 bases from J, with 10 bases between. The germline V gene has CDR1 SGHNT and CDR2 YENEEA. This chain joins TRBV11-3 and TRBJ2-2, with D possibly matching TRBD2 (5 bases). This clonotype was sampled from a woman between 18 and 30 years old who had recovered from COVID-19. Material for sequencing was peripheral blood. In DNA form, the CDR3 reads TGTGCCAGCAGCTTAGGAGGGTTGAGCACCGGGGAGCTGTTTTTT. Encoded protein: CASSLGGLSTGELFF. Supplemented by reference TRBV11-3 and TRBJ2-2, the full variable domain reads EAGVVQSPRYKIIEKKQPVAFWCNPISGHNTLYWYLQNLGQGPELLIRYENEEAVDDSQLPKDRFSAERLKGVDSTLKIQPAELGDSAVYLCASSLGGLSTGELFFGEGSRLTVL.